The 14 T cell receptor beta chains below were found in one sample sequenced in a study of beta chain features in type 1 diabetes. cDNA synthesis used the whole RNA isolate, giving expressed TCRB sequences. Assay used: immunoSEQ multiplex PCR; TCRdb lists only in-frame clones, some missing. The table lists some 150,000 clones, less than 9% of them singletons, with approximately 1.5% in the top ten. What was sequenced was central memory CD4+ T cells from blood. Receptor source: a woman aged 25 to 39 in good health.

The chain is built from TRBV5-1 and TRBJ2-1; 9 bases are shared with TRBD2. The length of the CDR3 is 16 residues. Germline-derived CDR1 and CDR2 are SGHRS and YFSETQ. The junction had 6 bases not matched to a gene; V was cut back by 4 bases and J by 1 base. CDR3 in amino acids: CASSPQTSGSYNEQFF. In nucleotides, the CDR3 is TGCGCCAGCAGCCCGCAGACTAGCGGATCCTACAATGAGCAGTTCTTC.

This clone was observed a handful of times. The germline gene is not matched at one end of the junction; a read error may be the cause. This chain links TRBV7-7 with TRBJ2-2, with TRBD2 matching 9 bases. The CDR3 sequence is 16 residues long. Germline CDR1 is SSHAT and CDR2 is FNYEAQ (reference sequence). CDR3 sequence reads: CASSRSGRSETGELFF. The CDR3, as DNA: TGTGCTAGCAGCCGGAGCGGGAGGAGCGAAACCGGGGAGCTGTTTTTT.

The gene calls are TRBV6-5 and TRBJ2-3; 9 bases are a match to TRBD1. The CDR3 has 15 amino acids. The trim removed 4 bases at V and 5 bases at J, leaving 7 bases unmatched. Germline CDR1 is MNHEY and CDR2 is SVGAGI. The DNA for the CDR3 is TGTGCCAGCAGTTCCGGGACAGGGATTAGAGATACGCAGTATTTT. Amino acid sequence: CASSSGTGIRDTQYF.

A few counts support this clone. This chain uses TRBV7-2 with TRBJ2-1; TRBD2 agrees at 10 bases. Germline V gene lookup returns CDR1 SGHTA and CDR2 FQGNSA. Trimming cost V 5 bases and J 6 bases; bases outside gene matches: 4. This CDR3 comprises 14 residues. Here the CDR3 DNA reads TGTGCCAGCAGCCTAATAGCGGGAGGCAATGAGCAGTTCTTC. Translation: CASSLIAGGNEQFF.

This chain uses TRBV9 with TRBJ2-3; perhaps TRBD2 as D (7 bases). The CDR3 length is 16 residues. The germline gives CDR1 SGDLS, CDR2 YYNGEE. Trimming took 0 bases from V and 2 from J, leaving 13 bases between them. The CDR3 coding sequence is TGTGCCAGCAGCGTAGAGGGGGGGGCTCTCACAGATACGCAGTATTTT. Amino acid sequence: CASSVEGGALTDTQYF. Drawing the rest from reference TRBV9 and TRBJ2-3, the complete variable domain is DSGVTQTPKHLITATGQRVTLRCSPRSGDLSVYWYQQSLDQGLQFLIQYYNGEERAKGNILERFSAQQFPDLHSELNLSSLELGDSALYFCASSVEGGALTDTQYFGPGTRLTVL.

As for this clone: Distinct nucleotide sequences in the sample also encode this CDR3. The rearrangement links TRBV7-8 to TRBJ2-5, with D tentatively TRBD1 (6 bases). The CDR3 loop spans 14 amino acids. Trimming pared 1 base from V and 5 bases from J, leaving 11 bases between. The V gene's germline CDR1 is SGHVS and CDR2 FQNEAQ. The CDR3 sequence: CASSLGGRGETQYF. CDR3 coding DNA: TGTGCCAGCAGCTTAGGGGGGCGCGGGGAGACCCAGTACTTC.

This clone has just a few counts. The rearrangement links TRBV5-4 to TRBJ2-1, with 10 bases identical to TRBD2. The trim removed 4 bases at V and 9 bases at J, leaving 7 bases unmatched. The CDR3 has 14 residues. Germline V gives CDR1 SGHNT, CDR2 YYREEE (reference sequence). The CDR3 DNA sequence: TGTGCCAGCAGCCAGTTAGCGGGAGGCGGTGAGCAGTTCTTC. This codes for CASSQLAGGGEQFF.

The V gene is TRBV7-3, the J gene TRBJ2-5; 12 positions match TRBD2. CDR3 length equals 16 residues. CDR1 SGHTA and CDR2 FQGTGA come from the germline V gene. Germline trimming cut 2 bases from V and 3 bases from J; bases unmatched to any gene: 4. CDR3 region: CASSLARLAGEETQYF. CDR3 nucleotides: TGTGCCAGCAGCTTAGCCAGACTAGCGGGAGAAGAGACCCAGTACTTC.

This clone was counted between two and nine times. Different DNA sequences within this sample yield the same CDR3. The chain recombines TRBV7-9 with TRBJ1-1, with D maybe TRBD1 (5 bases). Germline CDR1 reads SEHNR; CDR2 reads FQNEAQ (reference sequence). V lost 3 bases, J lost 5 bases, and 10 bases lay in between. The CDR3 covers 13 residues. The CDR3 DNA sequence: TGTGCCAGCAGCTTGCAGGGAAATACTGAAGCTTTCTTT. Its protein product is CASSLQGNTEAFF.

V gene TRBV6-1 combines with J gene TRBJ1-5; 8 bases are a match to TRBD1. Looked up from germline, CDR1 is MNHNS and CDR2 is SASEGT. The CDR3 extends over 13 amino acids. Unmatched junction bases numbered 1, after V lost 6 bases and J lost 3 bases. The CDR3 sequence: CASRGQANQPQHF. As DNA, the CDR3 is TGTGCCAGCAGGGGACAGGCCAATCAGCCCCAGCATTTT.

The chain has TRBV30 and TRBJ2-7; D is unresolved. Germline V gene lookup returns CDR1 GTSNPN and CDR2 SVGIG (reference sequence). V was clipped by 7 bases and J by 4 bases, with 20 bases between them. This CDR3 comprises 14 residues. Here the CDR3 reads CALVPAASRYEQYF. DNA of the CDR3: TGTGCCTTGGTCCCCGCGGCGTCTCGATACGAGCAGTACTTC.

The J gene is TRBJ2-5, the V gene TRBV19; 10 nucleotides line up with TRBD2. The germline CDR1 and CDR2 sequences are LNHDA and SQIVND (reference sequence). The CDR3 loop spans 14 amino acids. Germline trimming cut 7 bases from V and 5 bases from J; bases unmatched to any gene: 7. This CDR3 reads CASNPGTSDETQYF. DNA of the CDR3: TGTGCCAGTAATCCCGGGACTAGCGACGAGACCCAGTACTTC.

The CDR3 sequence is CAWGTRVDSAKNIQYF. The CDR3 DNA reads as TGTGCCTGGGGGACTAGGGTCGACTCGGCCAAAAACATTCAGTACTTC. This chain joins TRBV30 and TRBJ2-4; 8 nucleotides match TRBD2. After removal of 5 bases from V and 1 base from J, the junction contained 10 bases not matched to a gene. CDR1 is GTSNPN, CDR2 SVGIG, per germline (reference sequence). CDR3 length: 16 residues. Together with reference TRBV30 and TRBJ2-4, the CDR3 gives the full variable domain: SQTIHQWPATLVQPVGSPLSLECTVEGTSNPNLYWYRQAAGRGLQLLFYSVGIGQISSEVPQNLSASRPQDRQFILSSKKLLLSDSGFYLCAWGTRVDSAKNIQYFGAGTRLSVL.

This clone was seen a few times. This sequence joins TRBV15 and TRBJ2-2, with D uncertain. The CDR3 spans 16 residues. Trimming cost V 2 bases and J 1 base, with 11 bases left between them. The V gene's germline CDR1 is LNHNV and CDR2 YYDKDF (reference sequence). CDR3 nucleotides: TGTGCCACCAGCAGACAAAACGTTAGGAACACCGGGGAGCTGTTTTTT. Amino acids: CATSRQNVRNTGELFF.